The 29 T cell receptor beta chains given below trace back to one sample, sequenced in a study of shared clonotypes between healthy human individuals. Some clones are missing from TCRdb's copy, which holds only in-frame ones; the method was immunoSEQ multiplex PCR. The data contain about 2.5 million clones, around 92% of them seen just once; the ten biggest clones take up 0.37%. The sample comprised naive CD4+ T cells from PBMCs. Subset meaning: CD45RA+ positively selected. These receptors originate from a young man in good health. Some clones in this sample may be carry-over from other donors' samples.

The chain combines TRBV2 with TRBJ2-7; D remains unclear. The CDR3 has 11 residues. Germline V gene sequence: CDR1 SNHLY, CDR2 FYNNEI. V lost 4 bases and J lost 6, with 7 bases in between. DNA of the CDR3: TGTGCCAGCAGTGGGAACGTCGAGCAGTACTTC. Its protein is CASSGNVEQYF.

The chain couples TRBV28 to TRBJ2-3; D not resolved. Germline V CDR1 and CDR2: MDHEN, SYDVKM. The germline V and J ends were trimmed by 7 bases and 6 bases, with 8 bases remaining between them. The length of the CDR3 is 11 residues. The CDR3 here is CASMHGDTQYF. Here the CDR3 DNA reads TGTGCCAGCATGCATGGGGATACGCAGTATTTT.

A remark on this clone: The sample carries other DNA sequences with the same CDR3. The J gene is TRBJ1-5, the V gene TRBV28; D not certain. The V gene's germline CDR1 is MDHEN and CDR2 SYDVKM. V was clipped by 2 bases and J by 7 bases, with 3 bases between them. This CDR3 has 11 residues. CDR3 DNA: TGTGCCAGCAGTTTACGACAGCCCCAGCATTTT. As protein: CASSLRQPQHF.

The V gene is TRBV27, the J gene TRBJ2-5; D might be TRBD2 (6 bases). Trimming stripped 10 bases from V and 3 bases from J, with 18 bases between. Germline-derived CDR1 and CDR2 are MNHEY and SMNVEV (reference sequence). The CDR3 runs 14 residues. The CDR3 nucleotides are TGTGCCACCAAGATCGGGGGAGGCGAAGAGACCCAGTACTTC. This translates into CATKIGGGEETQYF.

The chain couples TRBV7-9 to TRBJ2-1; 14 nucleotides line up with TRBD2. The CDR3 loop spans 17 amino acids. Germline V gene sequence: CDR1 SEHNR, CDR2 FQNEAQ (reference sequence). J gave up 8 bases and V 3 bases, and 9 bases lay outside the gene matches. The CDR3 DNA is TGTGCCAGCAGCTTGCATAAGACTAGCGGGAGGGCCGATGAGCAGTTCTTC. Protein product: CASSLHKTSGRADEQFF.

This chain connects TRBV6-1 to TRBJ1-2; the D gene is possibly TRBD1 (6 bases). V lost 6 bases, J lost 4 bases, and 15 bases lay in between. The CDR3 length is 14 residues. Germline-derived CDR1 and CDR2 are MNHNS and SASEGT. DNA for the CDR3: TGTGCCAGCAGAGCAACAGGGTTGCGCTATGGCTACACCTTC. It encodes CASRATGLRYGYTF.

The rearrangement joins TRBV18 to TRBJ1-1; 8 positions match TRBD1. The CDR3 totals 17 residues. V shed 4 bases and J 7 bases; nucleotides not matched to a gene: 17. CDR1 and CDR2 (germline): KGHSH, LQKENI. The CDR3 region is CASSLGPTRGPTVEAFF. For the CDR3, the DNA is TGTGCCAGCTCACTCGGCCCCACCAGGGGGCCGACTGTTGAAGCTTTCTTT.

The chain has TRBV6-1 and TRBJ1-2; 7 nucleotides match TRBD1. Trimming took 3 bases from V and 8 from J; bases not matched to a gene: 9. The V gene's germline CDR1 is MNHNS and CDR2 SASEGT. The CDR3 runs 14 residues. CDR3 in DNA: TGTGCCAGCAGTGAGTCCGGGACAGCAGAGGGCTACACCTTC. Its translation is CASSESGTAEGYTF.

As for this clone: At one boundary the junction diverges from the germline segment, which might be a read error. The chain joins TRBV20-1 to TRBJ2-7; D is unresolved. CDR1 is DFQATT, CDR2 SNEGSKA, per germline (reference sequence). This CDR3 has 8 amino acids. CDR3 sequence reads: CSARESLW. DNA of the CDR3: TGCAGTGCTAGAGAAAGCCTTTGG.

The rearrangement uses TRBV6-5 and TRBJ1-6; possibly TRBD1 for D (6 bases). Germline V lookup: CDR1 MNHEY, CDR2 SVGAGI. CDR3 length: 16 residues. Trimming shortened V by 4 bases and J by 7 bases, and 17 bases separated the two germline ends. The CDR3 sequence is CASSSTGLVRNSPLHF. The CDR3 DNA follows: TGTGCCAGCAGTTCCACAGGGCTGGTGAGGAATTCACCCCTCCACTTT.

The chain uses TRBV4-1 and TRBJ2-1; possibly TRBD2 for D (5 bases). This CDR3 contains 18 residues. Germline CDR1 MGHRA, CDR2 YSYEKL. V lost 0 bases and J 0 bases, leaving 15 bases between the germline ends. In nucleotides, the CDR3 is TGCGCCAGCAGCCAAGATTCCCCGGGGTCCTACTCCTACAATGAGCAGTTCTTC. Its protein is CASSQDSPGSYSYNEQFF.

The chain couples TRBV28 to TRBJ1-2, with D tentatively TRBD1 (6 bases). Germline lookup yields CDR1 MDHEN and CDR2 SYDVKM. This CDR3 has 17 residues. V was trimmed by 4 bases and J by 2 bases, leaving 20 bases between them. CDR3 in DNA: TGTGCCAGCAGTTCCCTTACCTTCAGGGGAAAAAACTATGGCTACACCTTC. This translates into CASSSLTFRGKNYGYTF.

Regarding this clone: This sample also contains other DNA sequences that code for the same CDR3. The chain is built from TRBV4-1 and TRBJ2-5; the D is unclear. Germline V gene lookup returns CDR1 MGHRA and CDR2 YSYEKL. Between the trimmed V and J ends, which lost 1 base and 4 bases, there was a span of 7 bases. CDR3 size: 13 residues. In nucleotides, the CDR3 is TGCGCCAGCAGCCAAGGCCCCTTAGAGACCCAGTACTTC. Translating it yields CASSQGPLETQYF.

The chain links TRBV5-1 to TRBJ2-1, with TRBD1 matching 10 bases. With V trimmed by 5 bases and J by 9 bases, 11 bases remained unmatched. Germline V gene lookup returns CDR1 SGHRS and CDR2 YFSETQ. This CDR3 region has 15 residues. This chain's CDR3 is CASRQGTGDFSEQFF. CDR3 coding DNA: TGCGCCAGCAGGCAAGGGACAGGGGATTTTAGTGAGCAGTTCTTC.

This clone appeared once. V usage is TRBV29-1 and J usage is TRBJ2-1, with TRBD2 matching 10 bases. V lost 6 bases, J lost 4 bases, and 9 bases stayed unmatched. Per germline, CDR1 SQVTM and CDR2 ANQGSEA. The CDR3 contains 15 residues. In DNA, the CDR3 is TGCAGCGTCCCCCTCGGGACTAGCGCATACAATGAGCAGTTCTTC. Translated, it gives CSVPLGTSAYNEQFF.

Comments on this clone: This specimen includes other DNA sequences encoding the same CDR3. This rearrangement joins TRBV9 to TRBJ2-2; the D gene is possibly TRBD2 (6 bases). This CDR3 has 13 residues. Germline V gene lookup returns CDR1 SGDLS and CDR2 YYNGEE. The germline V and J ends were trimmed by 0 bases and 8 bases, with 8 bases remaining between them. CDR3 sequence (DNA): TGTGCCAGCAGCGTAGTTGGAGGGGGGGAGCTGTTTTTT. Translated: CASSVVGGGELFF.

The CDR3: CASSAEQREQYF. In nucleotides, the CDR3 is TGCGCCAGCAGCGCTGAACAGCGGGAGCAGTACTTC. V usage is TRBV5-1 and J usage is TRBJ2-7, with TRBD2 as a possible D gene (5 bases). Trimming took off 4 bases at V and 7 bases at J, with 12 bases between the two ends. CDR3 size: 12 residues. The germline CDR1 and CDR2 sequences are SGHRS and YFSETQ.

The chain links TRBV11-3 to TRBJ2-5, with D perhaps matching TRBD2 (6 bases). CDR1 and CDR2 (germline): SGHNT, YENEEA. The V end was cut by 5 bases, the J end by 1 base, with 8 bases between. The CDR3 has 13 amino acids. In DNA, the CDR3 is TGTGCCAGCAGCCAGGGACTCCAAGAGACCCAGTACTTC. It translates to CASSQGLQETQYF.

This sequence joins TRBV5-4 and TRBJ2-1, with 9 bases that match TRBD2. CDR3 size: 15 residues. J gave up 4 bases and V 1 base, and 3 bases lay outside the gene matches. Germline lookup yields CDR1 SGHNT and CDR2 YYREEE (reference sequence). The CDR3 region has the DNA TGTGCCAGCAGCTTGAACAGCGGGGGGTACAATGAGCAGTTCTTC. This encodes CASSLNSGGYNEQFF.

The chain links TRBV5-1 to TRBJ1-4, with TRBD1 matching over 7 bases. Losses at the gene ends were 0 bases for V and 2 bases for J; bases not matched to a gene: 1. This CDR3 comprises 15 residues. CDR1 is SGHRS and CDR2 is YFSETQ in the germline V gene. The CDR3 spells CASSLGDSTNEKLFF. CDR3 nucleotides: TGCGCCAGCAGCTTGGGGGACAGCACTAATGAAAAACTGTTTTTT.

On this clone itself: Other DNA sequences in this sample translate to the same CDR3. This chain connects TRBV5-1 to TRBJ1-1; D gene unclear. The CDR3 runs 13 residues. Between the trimmed V and J ends, which lost 4 bases and 0 bases, there was a span of 7 bases. Germline CDR1 is SGHRS and CDR2 is YFSETQ. The CDR3 protein is CASSPQMNTEAFF. Written as DNA, the CDR3 is TGCGCCAGCAGCCCACAGATGAACACTGAAGCTTTCTTT.

Remarks on this clone: Other DNA sequences from this sample encode an identical CDR3 as well. The CDR3 region is CASSPAGGYEQYF. CDR3 in DNA: TGTGCCAGCAGCCCGGCAGGGGGCTACGAGCAGTACTTC. The chain recombines TRBV7-7 with TRBJ2-7; 7 bases agree with TRBD1. The CDR3 totals 13 residues. Looked up from germline, CDR1 is SSHAT and CDR2 is FNYEAQ (reference sequence). The ends lost 5 bases at V and 3 bases at J; junction bases unmatched: 4.

The chain is built from TRBV14 and TRBJ2-7, with TRBD1 matching 9 bases. The ends lost 3 bases at V and 4 bases at J; junction bases unmatched: 7. The CDR3 is 15 residues long. Germline assignment: CDR1 SGHDN and CDR2 FVKESK. For the CDR3, the DNA is TGTGCCAGCAGCCATGCGGGACAGGGAAGGTACGAGCAGTACTTC. Translation gives CASSHAGQGRYEQYF. The full variable domain, its missing parts supplied by reference TRBV14 and TRBJ2-7, is EAGVTQFPSHSVIEKGQTVTLRCDPISGHDNLYWYRRVMGKEIKFLLHFVKESKQDESGMPNNRFLAERTGGTYSTLKVQPAELEDSGVYFCASSHAGQGRYEQYFGPGTRLTVT.

J is TRBJ2-5 and V is TRBV9, with TRBD2 matching 11 bases. Germline CDR1 is SGDLS and CDR2 is YYNGEE. The J segment lost 0 bases and the V segment lost 2 bases, leaving 3 bases of the junction unmatched. This CDR3 contains 16 residues. The CDR3 sequence: CASSVGLAAHQETQYF. The CDR3 nucleotides read TGTGCCAGCAGCGTGGGACTAGCGGCCCACCAAGAGACCCAGTACTTC. Full variable domain (missing parts from reference TRBV9 and TRBJ2-5): DSGVTQTPKHLITATGQRVTLRCSPRSGDLSVYWYQQSLDQGLQFLIQYYNGEERAKGNILERFSAQQFPDLHSELNLSSLELGDSALYFCASSVGLAAHQETQYFGPGTRLLVL.

DNA for the CDR3: TGTGCCAGCAGTTTGATGAAGCGTAACACTGAAGCTTTCTTT. Amino acid sequence: CASSLMKRNTEAFF. V usage is TRBV28 and J usage is TRBJ1-1; D is uncertain. Germline V gene lookup returns CDR1 MDHEN and CDR2 SYDVKM. The CDR3 contains 14 residues. V dropped 3 bases and J dropped 2 bases, with 10 bases sitting between them.

This clone has a single count. This rearrangement joins TRBV10-3 to TRBJ1-2, with TRBD1 matching 12 bases. CDR1 and CDR2 from the germline V gene are ENHRY and SYGVKD. The CDR3 spans 15 residues. V gave up 7 bases and J gave up 7 bases; unmatched junction bases: 10. The CDR3 loop is CAIMGQGARATGYTF. The CDR3 DNA is TGTGCCATCATGGGACAGGGGGCGCGTGCGACTGGCTACACCTTC.

This chain uses TRBV30 with TRBJ2-6, with D maybe TRBD2 (5 bases). V lost 0 bases, J lost 3 bases, and 9 bases lay in between. The CDR3 loop spans 15 amino acids. CDR1 and CDR2 from the germline V gene are GTSNPN and SVGIG (reference sequence). The CDR3 sequence is CAWSVLGNGANVLTF. The CDR3 DNA follows: TGTGCCTGGAGTGTACTAGGGAATGGGGCCAACGTCCTGACTTTC.

This sequence joins TRBV11-2 and TRBJ2-7; D not certain. V gave up 1 base and J gave up 6 bases, with 10 bases separating them. The CDR3 totals 13 residues. The germline CDR1 and CDR2 sequences are SGHAT and FQNNGV. In DNA form, the CDR3 reads TGTGCCAGCAGCTTAGGGTCTCGGTTCGAGCAGTACTTC. Translating gives CASSLGSRFEQYF.

The gene calls are TRBV2 and TRBJ1-5, with D uncertain. The CDR3 is 14 amino acids. V was cut by 6 bases and J by 5 bases, with 14 bases left in between. Germline V gene lookup returns CDR1 SNHLY and CDR2 FYNNEI. The CDR3 DNA reads TGTGCCAGCAGCCCCGGCAGGAAGGATCAGCCCCAGCATTTT. This codes for CASSPGRKDQPQHF.